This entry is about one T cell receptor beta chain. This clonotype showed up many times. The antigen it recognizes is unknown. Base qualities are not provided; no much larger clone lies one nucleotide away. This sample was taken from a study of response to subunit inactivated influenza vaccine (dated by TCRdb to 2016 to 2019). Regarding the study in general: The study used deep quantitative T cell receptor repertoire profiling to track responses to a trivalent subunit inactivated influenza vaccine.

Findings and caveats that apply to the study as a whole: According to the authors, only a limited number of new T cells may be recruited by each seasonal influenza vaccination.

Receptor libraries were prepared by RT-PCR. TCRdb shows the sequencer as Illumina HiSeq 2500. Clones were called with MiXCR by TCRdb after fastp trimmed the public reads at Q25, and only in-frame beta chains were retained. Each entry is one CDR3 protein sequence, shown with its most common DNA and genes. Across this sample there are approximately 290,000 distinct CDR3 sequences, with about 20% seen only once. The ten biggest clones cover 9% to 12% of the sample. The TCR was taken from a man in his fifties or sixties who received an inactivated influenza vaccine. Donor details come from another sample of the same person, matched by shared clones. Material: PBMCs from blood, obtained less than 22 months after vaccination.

This receptor carries the CDR3 CASSPTGTGHSPLHF. The DNA reads TGCGCCAGCAGCCCCACCGGGACAGGGCATTCACCCCTCCACTTT. Recombination connected TRBV5-1 to TRBJ1-6; TRBD1 fits 9 bases in the junction. Based on the germline V gene, the CDR1 and CDR2 sequences are SGHRS and YFSETQ. V trim: 4 bases; J trim: 8 bases; unmatched bases: 7. From its cysteine to its phenylalanine, the CDR3 spans 15 amino acids. Kept here is only the CDR3 DNA, which spans 45 bases and is read in frame from base 1.